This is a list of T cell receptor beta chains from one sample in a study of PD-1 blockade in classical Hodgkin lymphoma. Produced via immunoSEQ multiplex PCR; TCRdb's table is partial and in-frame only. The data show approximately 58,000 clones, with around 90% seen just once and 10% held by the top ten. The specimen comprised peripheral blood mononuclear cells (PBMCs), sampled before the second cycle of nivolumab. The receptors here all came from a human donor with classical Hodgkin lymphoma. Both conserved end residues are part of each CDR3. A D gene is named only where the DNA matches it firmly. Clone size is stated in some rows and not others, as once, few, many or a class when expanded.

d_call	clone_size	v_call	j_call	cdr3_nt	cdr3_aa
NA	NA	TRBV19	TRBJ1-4	TGTGCCAGTAGCCCTAGGACTGAAAAACTGTTTTTT	CASSPRTEKLFF
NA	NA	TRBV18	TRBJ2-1	TGTGCCAGCTCACCAGAGGCAAGCTCCTACAATGAGCAGTTCTTC	CASSPEASSYNEQFF
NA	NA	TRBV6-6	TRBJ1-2	TGTGCCAGCAGTTCGACAGGCGGCTACACCTTC	CASSSTGGYTF
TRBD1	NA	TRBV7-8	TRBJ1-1	TGTGCCAGCAGCTCGCCAGACAGGGGCGCTAACACTGAAGCTTTCTTT	CASSSPDRGANTEAFF
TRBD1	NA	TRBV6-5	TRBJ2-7	TGTGCCAGCAGGCCCGGGACAGGGGACTACGAGCAGTACTTC	CASRPGTGDYEQYF
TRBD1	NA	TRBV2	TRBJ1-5	TGTGCCAGCAGTTCGACAGGGGCAAGCAATCAGCCCCAGCATTTT	CASSSTGASNQPQHF
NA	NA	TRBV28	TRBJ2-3	TGTGCCAGCTGTGACCGGGCGAGCACAGATACGCAGTATTTT	CASCDRASTDTQYF
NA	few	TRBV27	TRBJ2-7	TGTGCCAGCAGTTTAGGGGGGCTCTCCTACGAGCAGTACTTC	CASSLGGLSYEQYF
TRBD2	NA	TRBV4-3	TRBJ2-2	TGCGCCAGCAGCCAAGATCTATTGACGGGAGGGAACACCGGGGAGCTGTTTTTT	CASSQDLLTGGNTGELFF
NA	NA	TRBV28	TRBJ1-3	TGTGCCAGCAGTTTCTTGAAGAATAGTTTCTCTGGAAACACCATATATTTT	CASSFLKNSFSGNTIYF
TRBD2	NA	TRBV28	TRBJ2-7	TGTGCCAGCAGTTTACGGTTAGCGGGAGGTACCTACGAGCAGTACTTC	CASSLRLAGGTYEQYF